This T cell receptor beta chain was observed in a study of blood T cell repertoires in COVID-19. Study-level background: Acute-phase and convalescent COVID-19 samples originated in the United States, Italy and Spain. The analysed material was cDNA or gDNA that came from T cells, B-cell-depleted T cells, or PBMCs.

Authors' processing steps: From reference gene primer amplification, estimates of nucleated cell counts were derived. Method: immunoSEQ multiplex PCR; TCRdb's copy keeps in-frame clones and lacks some. Clonal size and the V and J genes are those of that table, whereas D and trimming came from the DNA. The data contain some 120,000 clones, around nine tenths of them singletons. This clone was observed a single time. In germline, CDR1 is SNHLY, CDR2 FYNNEI. The CDR3 consists of 13 residues. Sequenced: peripheral blood. The clonotype originates from a man aged 45-60 years with acute or convalescent COVID-19. The chain joins TRBV2 to TRBJ2-3, with TRBD2 matching over 7 bases. CDR3 DNA sequence: TGTGCGAGCCCCGGGGGGTCAGTTGATACGCAGTATTTT. Its translation is CASPGGSVDTQYF.